A selection of T cell receptor beta chains follows, all from one sample in a study of identical twins. TCRdb fed the 5' RACE reads into MiXCR, producing one record per CDR3 protein. The repertoire consists of fewer than 350,000 distinct CDR3 sequences, with about 8.3% occurring once and the leading ten covering less than 2.5%. These data were also reused for a study on yellow fever vaccine responses in identical twins.

Sequencing used memory (CD45RO+) T cells sorted from blood. These receptors came from a woman aged 18-29 years in good health. CDR3s include the opening cysteine and the closing phenylalanine or tryptophan. A D gene is named only where the DNA matches it firmly. Expanded clones get a size class; other rows say once, few or many, or leave the size out.

v_gene	abundance	d_gene	j_gene	CDR3nt	CDR3aa
TRBV7-8	-	-	TRBJ2-2	TGTGCCAGCAGCTTAAACGTGAACACCGGGGAGCTGTTTTTT	CASSLNVNTGELFF
TRBV6-5	few	-	TRBJ2-2	TGTGCCAGCAGTTACAACAGGGTCTCCGGGGAGCTGTTTTTT	CASSYNRVSGELFF
TRBV20-1	few	-	TRBJ2-6	TGCAGTGCTAGACCCGGACTGGGGACGTCTGGGGCCAACGTCCTGACTTTC	CSARPGLGTSGANVLTF
TRBV11-2	-	TRBD2	TRBJ2-3	TGTGCCAGCAGCTTAGGAAGCATCTGGGCGGGGGGAAGCACAGATACGCAGTATTTT	CASSLGSIWAGGSTDTQYF
TRBV7-8	many	-	TRBJ2-3	TGTGCCAGCAGCTTCCGGTGGCGGGATAGCCCCGATACGCAGTATTTT	CASSFRWRDSPDTQYF
TRBV12-3/TRBV12-4	-	-	TRBJ1-1	TGTGCCAGCAGTTTGGCTCAGCATATGAACACTGAAGCTTTCTTT	CASSLAQHMNTEAFF
TRBV1	-	-	TRBJ2-2	TGCACCAGCAGCCAGGTACTAGGTGCCGGGGAGCTGTTTTTT	CTSSQVLGAGELFF
TRBV11-3	many	-	TRBJ2-1	TGTGCCAGCAGCTTGGGTTTTCATGAGCAGTTCTTC	CASSLGFHEQFF
TRBV6-4	few	TRBD2	TRBJ2-3	TGTGCCAGCAGTGACGAGGCTAGCGGAGGCACAGATACGCAGTATTTT	CASSDEASGGTDTQYF
TRBV28	few	-	TRBJ2-7	TGTGCCACTCACGGGGGCAGTCTTTACGAGCAGTACTTC	CATHGGSLYEQYF
TRBV6-1	many	TRBD2	TRBJ2-3	TGTGCCAGCAGTCCCCGTGGGGGGGTAACAGATACGCAGTATTTT	CASSPRGGVTDTQYF
TRBV20-1	few	-	TRBJ2-3	TGCAGTGCTAGCCGGCCCTACAAGGGAGATACGCAGTATTTT	CSASRPYKGDTQYF
TRBV3-1	many	-	TRBJ2-1	TGTGCCAGCAGCCAAGCCGGGCCGCGAAAGTTCTTC	CASSQAGPRKFF
TRBV2	few	-	TRBJ1-2	TGTGCCAGCAAGTCTTCAGGCATGAACTATGGCTACACCTTC	CASKSSGMNYGYTF
TRBV4-2	many	TRBD2	TRBJ2-2	TGTGCCAGCAGCCAAGATCTAGGGCTAGCGGGGGCCTTATCCGGGGAGCTGTTTTTT	CASSQDLGLAGALSGELFF
TRBV7-8	few	-	TRBJ2-7	TGTGCCAGCAGCTTGAGGTTCCAGCAAACCGAGCAGTACTTC	CASSLRFQQTEQYF
TRBV4-2	few	-	TRBJ2-3	TGTGCCAGCAGCCAAGATTCCCACGCGGCAGATACGCAGTATTTT	CASSQDSHAADTQYF
TRBV4-1	many	TRBD2	TRBJ2-1	TGCGCCAGCAGCCAAGATCAAATAGCGGGCAGTAATGAGCAGTTCTTC	CASSQDQIAGSNEQFF
TRBV27	-	TRBD1	TRBJ1-1	TGTGCCAGCAGGAAACAGGGGGTGAGGTTGCGTGACACTGAAGCTTTCTTT	CASRKQGVRLRDTEAFF
TRBV2	few	TRBD2	TRBJ2-2	TGTGCCACCGGGGGGGAACTAGCGGTCCCCACCGGGGAGCTGTTTTTT	CATGGELAVPTGELFF
TRBV20-1	few	-	TRBJ2-3	TGCAGTGCTAGGTCATGGGAGGACATCGGAAATACGCAGTATTTT	CSARSWEDIGNTQYF
TRBV12-3/TRBV12-4	many	-	TRBJ2-3	TGTGCCAGCAGTTTATCCGGCTACGGCACAGATACGCAGTATTTT	CASSLSGYGTDTQYF
TRBV29-1	many	TRBD1	TRBJ2-2	TGCAGCGTTGAAGTGCCCCGGGACAGGGCGAACACCGGGGAGCTGTTTTTT	CSVEVPRDRANTGELFF
TRBV20-1	-	TRBD2	TRBJ2-6	TGCAGTGCCCGTCAGACTAGCGGGGGGCCCACTGGGGCCAACGTCCTGACTTTC	CSARQTSGGPTGANVLTF